This T cell receptor (beta chain) was captured in a study of control samples from healthy donors and cancer patients (dated by TCRdb to 2020 to 2022). CDR1 and CDR2 are drawn from the germline V gene: ENHRY, SYGVKD. The CDR3 measures 15 amino acids from cysteine to phenylalanine. The kept DNA is CDR3 alone, 45 bases in frame from the first base. V loses 5 bases at its end and J loses 0 bases; junction bases beyond the gene matches: 5. The library was produced with the immunoSEQ multiplex PCR assay. TCRdb mirrors the immuneACCESS table, restricted to in-frame sequences. Some clones are absent from its copies; in checked studies, under half trace to an unresolved V gene, and the reason for the others is unknown. The sample table holds some 150,000 clones, of which just over 95% were seen once. Of the sample, approximately 0.93% falls within the top ten clones. Details on this clone: Its target antigen remains unknown. Base qualities are not recorded, but no much larger clone differs from it by a single base.

This receptor chain uses TRBV10-3 and TRBJ1-1; 8 junctional bases match TRBD1. Specimen: blood. This sequence was found in a woman in her twenties or thirties in good health. The DNA sequence is TGTGCCATCAGTACAAGGACAGGGATGAACACTGAAGCTTTCTTT. Its protein product is CAISTRTGMNTEAFF.